A single sample gave rise to the 13 T cell receptor beta chains below, sequenced in a study of control samples from healthy donors and cancer patients. The repertoire was sequenced with immunoSEQ multiplex PCR; TCRdb's copy has only in-frame clones and lacks some. The sample has some 140,000 clones, about 94% seen once. Sample: PBMCs. The receptors derive from a man aged 55 to 70 with colorectal cancer.

The chain has TRBV4-1 and TRBJ2-7; 11 positions match TRBD1. V was clipped by 3 bases and J by 5 bases; unmatched bases: 3. The CDR3 sequence is 14 residues long. Germline V CDR1 and CDR2: MGHRA, YSYEKL. CDR3 DNA: TGCGCCAGCAGCCACGGACAGGGGGCCGACGAGCAGTACTTC. It specifies CASSHGQGADEQYF.

The chain has TRBV19 and TRBJ2-6; D ambiguous. Looked up from germline, CDR1 is LNHDA and CDR2 is SQIVND (reference sequence). V shed 1 base and J shed 0 bases, with 16 bases lying between them. This CDR3 has 19 residues. The CDR3 protein is CASSIARRNSYSGANVLTF. CDR3 nucleotide sequence: TGTGCCAGTAGTATAGCCCGACGGAATAGTTACTCTGGGGCCAACGTCCTGACTTTC.

This chain connects TRBV6-4 to TRBJ2-7, with 8 bases fitting TRBD1. The V gene's germline CDR1 is MRHNA and CDR2 SNTAGT. J lost 7 bases, V lost 5 bases, and 10 bases had no gene match. The CDR3 is 14 amino acids. DNA for the CDR3: TGTGCCAGCAGTCCCTCGGGACAGGCCAGGGAGCAGTACTTC. This encodes CASSPSGQAREQYF.

The chain employs TRBV11-3 and TRBJ1-1; D ambiguous. V shed 1 base and J shed 1 base, with 10 bases lying between them. The CDR3 covers 15 residues. Germline CDR1 reads SGHNT; CDR2 reads YENEEA. Written as DNA, the CDR3 is TGTGCCAGCAGCTTAGGGGTAGGACCGAACACTGAAGCTTTCTTT. Amino acids: CASSLGVGPNTEAFF.

The chain combines TRBV25-1 with TRBJ2-6; D remains ambiguous. V lost 7 bases to trimming and J lost 0 bases, with 4 bases between them. The CDR3 sequence is 13 residues long. Per the germline V gene, CDR1 is MGHDK and CDR2 is SYGVNS. The CDR3 spells CASTLSGANVLTF. DNA for the CDR3: TGTGCCAGCACCCTCTCTGGGGCCAACGTCCTGACTTTC.

The V call is TRBV19, the J call TRBJ1-1; 7 bases line up with TRBD1. Germline CDR1 LNHDA, CDR2 SQIVND (reference sequence). There are 15 residues in the CDR3. V dropped 1 base and J dropped 1; count of bases not matched to a gene: 3. The CDR3 loop is CASSIGQGTNTEAFF. In DNA form, the CDR3 reads TGTGCCAGTAGTATAGGACAGGGAACGAACACTGAAGCTTTCTTT.

CDR3 DNA sequence: TGTGCCAGCAGCTTGGCAGGGGGCGCGGCTGGGGCCAACGTCCTGACTTTC. This sequence encodes CASSLAGGAAGANVLTF. The chain links TRBV5-5 to TRBJ2-6; the match to TRBD1 covers 8 bases. Germline CDR1 reads SGHKS; CDR2 reads YYEKEE (reference sequence). The CDR3 has 17 residues. Losses at the gene ends were 0 bases for V and 2 bases for J; bases not matched to a gene: 4.

With respect to this clone: Other DNA sequences from this sample encode an identical CDR3 as well. The rearrangement joins TRBV4-3 to TRBJ1-4; TRBD1 aligns across 9 bases. The J segment lost 7 bases and the V segment lost 3 bases, leaving 3 bases of the junction unmatched. Germline V gene data show CDR1 as LGHNA and CDR2 as YSLEER. The CDR3 has 14 residues. This chain's CDR3 is CASSQGQGGEKLFF. In nucleotides, the CDR3 is TGCGCCAGCAGCCAGGGACAGGGTGGTGAAAAACTGTTTTTT.

The rearrangement uses TRBV4-3 and TRBJ1-5; D is ambiguous. In germline, CDR1 is LGHNA, CDR2 YSLEER. The CDR3 length is 13 residues. Trimming cost V 3 bases and J 6 bases, with 9 bases left between them. CDR3 coding DNA: TGCGCCAGCAGCCAGACCCTACGTCAGCCCCAGCATTTT. Translating gives CASSQTLRQPQHF.

The chain uses TRBV25-1 and TRBJ1-2; a weak D match, TRBD1 (6 bases). The V and J ends lost 4 bases and 7 bases respectively, with 10 bases between them. The CDR3 length is 12 residues. CDR1 MGHDK and CDR2 SYGVNS come from the germline V gene. CDR3 loop: CASSGGGLGYTF. DNA for the CDR3: TGTGCCAGCAGTGGAGGGGGGCTTGGCTACACCTTC.

The chain combines TRBV12-3 or TRBV12-4 with TRBJ1-2; D call uncertain. V gave up 2 bases and J gave up 8 bases, with 9 bases separating them. The CDR3 is 12 residues long. CDR3: CASSLKTIGYTF. CDR3 bases: TGTGCCAGCAGTTTAAAGACAATCGGCTACACCTTC.

This rearrangement joins TRBV2 to TRBJ1-4; the D gene is possibly TRBD1 (5 bases). V lost 7 bases to trimming and J lost 2 bases, with 20 bases between them. This CDR3 has 17 residues. The germline V gene encodes CDR1 SNHLY and CDR2 FYNNEI. DNA of the CDR3: TGTGCCAGCACCTTTGGACAAAGTGGTCGGACTAATGAAAAACTGTTTTTT. This encodes CASTFGQSGRTNEKLFF.

This rearrangement joins TRBV6-1 to TRBJ1-5, with D unresolved. This CDR3 has 13 residues. Deletions cut 8 bases from V and 0 bases from J, with 8 bases between. Germline V lookup: CDR1 MNHNS, CDR2 SASEGT. CDR3 protein: CASHYLSNQPQHF. DNA of the CDR3: TGTGCCAGCCACTATCTTAGCAATCAGCCCCAGCATTTT.